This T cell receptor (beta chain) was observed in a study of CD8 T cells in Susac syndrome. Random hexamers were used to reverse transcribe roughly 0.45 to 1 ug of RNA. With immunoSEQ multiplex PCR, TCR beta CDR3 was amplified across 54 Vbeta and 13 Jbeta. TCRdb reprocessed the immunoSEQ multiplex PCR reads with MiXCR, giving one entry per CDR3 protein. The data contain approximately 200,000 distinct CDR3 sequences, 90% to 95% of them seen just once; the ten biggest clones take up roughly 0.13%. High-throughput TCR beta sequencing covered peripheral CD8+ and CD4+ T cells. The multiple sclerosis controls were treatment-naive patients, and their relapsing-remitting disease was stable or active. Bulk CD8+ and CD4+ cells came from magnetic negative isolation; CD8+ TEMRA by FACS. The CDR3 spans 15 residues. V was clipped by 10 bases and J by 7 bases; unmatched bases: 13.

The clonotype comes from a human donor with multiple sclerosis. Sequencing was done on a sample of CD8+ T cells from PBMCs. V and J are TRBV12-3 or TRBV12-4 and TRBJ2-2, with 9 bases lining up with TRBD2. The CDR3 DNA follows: TGTGCCACCCGCCTAGGCGGGGGGGCAATCGGGGAGCTGTTTTTT. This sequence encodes CATRLGGGAIGELFF.